The text below deals with one T cell receptor (beta chain). The antigen is unknown. cDNA synthesis was performed in eight separate reactions for each sample. TCRdb re-called the 5' RACE reads; one entry per CDR3 protein, DNA not given. Recorded for this sample: 160,000 or so distinct CDR3 sequences. Germline assignment: CDR1 LNHDA and CDR2 SQIVND (reference sequence). The CDR3 runs to 14 residues. These data come from a study of monozygotic twins with inflammatory bowel disease. The study, taken as a whole, reports: None of the different T cell subtypes could be distinguished from one another. By inverse Simpson index, TCRbeta diversity was lower in IBD patients than in healthy co-twins.

Researchers collected more than 2 ml of blood per donor. The V and J genes are TRBV19 and TRBJ1-2; no DNA is available, so the TRBD1 call from TCRdb remains unchecked. The sequence was collected from a human donor with ulcerative colitis or Crohn's disease, or a healthy co-twin of an affected twin (not recorded which). The sequencing sample was made of blood. The CDR3 spells CASSRARSQYGYTF.